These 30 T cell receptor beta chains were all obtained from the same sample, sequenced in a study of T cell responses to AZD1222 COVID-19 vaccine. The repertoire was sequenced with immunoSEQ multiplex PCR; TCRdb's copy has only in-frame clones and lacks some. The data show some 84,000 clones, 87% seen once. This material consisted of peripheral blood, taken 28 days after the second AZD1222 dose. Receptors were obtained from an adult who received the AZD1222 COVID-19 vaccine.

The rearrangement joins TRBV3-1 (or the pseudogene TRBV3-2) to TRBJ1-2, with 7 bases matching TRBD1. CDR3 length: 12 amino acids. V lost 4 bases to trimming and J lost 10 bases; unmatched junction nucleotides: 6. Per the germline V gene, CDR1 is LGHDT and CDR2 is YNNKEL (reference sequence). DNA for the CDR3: TGTGCCAGCAGCCGAGGAGGACAGGTCTACACCTTC. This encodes CASSRGGQVYTF.

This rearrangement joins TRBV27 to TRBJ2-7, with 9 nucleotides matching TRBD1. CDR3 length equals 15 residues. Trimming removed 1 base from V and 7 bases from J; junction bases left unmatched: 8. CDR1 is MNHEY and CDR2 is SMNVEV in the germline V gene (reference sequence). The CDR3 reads CASSLFLMTGGEQYF. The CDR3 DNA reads TGTGCCAGCAGTTTATTCCTGATGACAGGGGGAGAGCAGTACTTC.

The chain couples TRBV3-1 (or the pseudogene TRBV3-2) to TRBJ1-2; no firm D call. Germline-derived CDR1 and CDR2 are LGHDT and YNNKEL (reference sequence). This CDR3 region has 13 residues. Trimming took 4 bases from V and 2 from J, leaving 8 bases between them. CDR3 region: CASSPRANYGYTF. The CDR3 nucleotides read TGTGCCAGCAGCCCCCGGGCGAACTATGGCTACACCTTC.

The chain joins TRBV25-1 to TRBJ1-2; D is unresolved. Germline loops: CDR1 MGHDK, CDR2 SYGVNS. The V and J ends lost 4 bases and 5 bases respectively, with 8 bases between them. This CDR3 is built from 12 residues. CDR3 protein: CASSVQEYGYTF. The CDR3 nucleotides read TGTGCCAGCAGTGTGCAGGAATATGGCTACACCTTC.

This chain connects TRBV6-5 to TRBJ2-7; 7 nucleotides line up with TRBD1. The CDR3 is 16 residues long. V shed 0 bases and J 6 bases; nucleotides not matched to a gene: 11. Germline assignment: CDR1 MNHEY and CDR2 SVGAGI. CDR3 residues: CASSYSNSGQATEQYF. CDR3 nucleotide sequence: TGTGCCAGCAGTTACTCGAACTCCGGACAGGCAACCGAGCAGTACTTC.

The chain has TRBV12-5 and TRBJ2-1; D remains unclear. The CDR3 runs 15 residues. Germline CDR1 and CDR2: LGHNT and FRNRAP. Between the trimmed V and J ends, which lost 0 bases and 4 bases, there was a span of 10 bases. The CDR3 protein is CASGLVRQIYNEQFF. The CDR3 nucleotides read TGTGCTAGTGGTTTGGTACGGCAGATTTACAATGAGCAGTTCTTC.

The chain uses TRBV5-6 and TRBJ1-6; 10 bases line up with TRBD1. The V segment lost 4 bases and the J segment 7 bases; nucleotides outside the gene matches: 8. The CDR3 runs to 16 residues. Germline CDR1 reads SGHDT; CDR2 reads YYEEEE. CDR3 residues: CASSRDRGRTNSPLHF. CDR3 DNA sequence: TGTGCCAGCAGCAGGGACAGGGGCCGGACCAATTCACCCCTCCACTTT.

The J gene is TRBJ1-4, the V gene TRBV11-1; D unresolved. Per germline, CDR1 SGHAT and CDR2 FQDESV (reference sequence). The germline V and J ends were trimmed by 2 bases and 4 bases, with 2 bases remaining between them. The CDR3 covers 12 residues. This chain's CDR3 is CASSLNNEKLFF. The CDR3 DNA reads TGTGCCAGCAGCTTAAATAATGAAAAACTGTTTTTT.

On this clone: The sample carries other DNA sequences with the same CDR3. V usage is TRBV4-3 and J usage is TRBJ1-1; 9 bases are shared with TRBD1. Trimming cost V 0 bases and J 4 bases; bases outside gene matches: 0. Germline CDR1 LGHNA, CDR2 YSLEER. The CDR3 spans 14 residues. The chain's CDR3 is CASSQEDRGTEAFF. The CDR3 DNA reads TGCGCCAGCAGCCAAGAGGACAGGGGCACTGAAGCTTTCTTT.

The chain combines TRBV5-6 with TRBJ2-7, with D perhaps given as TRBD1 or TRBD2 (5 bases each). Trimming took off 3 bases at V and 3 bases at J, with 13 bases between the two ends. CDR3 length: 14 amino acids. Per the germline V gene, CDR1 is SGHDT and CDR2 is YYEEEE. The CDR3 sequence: CASSSFGGGYEQYF. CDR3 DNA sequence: TGTGCCAGCAGCTCTTTCGGTGGGGGCTACGAGCAGTACTTC.

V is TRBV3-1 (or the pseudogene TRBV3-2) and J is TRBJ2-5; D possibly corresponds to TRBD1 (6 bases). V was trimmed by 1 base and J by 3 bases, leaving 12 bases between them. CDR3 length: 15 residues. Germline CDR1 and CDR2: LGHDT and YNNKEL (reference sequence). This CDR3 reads CASSQVGNREETQYF. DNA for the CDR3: TGTGCCAGCAGCCAAGTTGGGAACAGGGAAGAGACCCAGTACTTC.

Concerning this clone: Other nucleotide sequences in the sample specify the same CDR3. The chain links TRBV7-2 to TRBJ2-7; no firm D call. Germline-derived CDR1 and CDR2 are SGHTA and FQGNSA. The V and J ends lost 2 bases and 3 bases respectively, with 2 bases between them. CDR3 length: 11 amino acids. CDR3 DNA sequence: TGTGCCAGCAGCTTACGCTACGAGCAGTACTTC. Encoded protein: CASSLRYEQYF.

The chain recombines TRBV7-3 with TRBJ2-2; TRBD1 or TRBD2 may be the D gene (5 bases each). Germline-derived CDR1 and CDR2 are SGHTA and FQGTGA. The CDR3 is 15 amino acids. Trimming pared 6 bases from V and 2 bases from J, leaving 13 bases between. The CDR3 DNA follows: TGTGCCAGCAGGACGGGACGGCGAAACACCGGGGAGCTGTTTTTT. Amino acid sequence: CASRTGRRNTGELFF.

CDR3 protein: CASSVDRGPPYEQYF. For the CDR3, the DNA is TGTGCCAGCAGCGTAGACAGGGGTCCCCCCTACGAGCAGTACTTC. This sequence joins TRBV5-6 and TRBJ2-7; TRBD1 matches at 8 bases. CDR3 length: 15 amino acids. With 4 bases clipped from V and 2 bases from J, the junction kept 8 bases outside the gene matches. Germline assignment: CDR1 SGHDT and CDR2 YYEEEE.

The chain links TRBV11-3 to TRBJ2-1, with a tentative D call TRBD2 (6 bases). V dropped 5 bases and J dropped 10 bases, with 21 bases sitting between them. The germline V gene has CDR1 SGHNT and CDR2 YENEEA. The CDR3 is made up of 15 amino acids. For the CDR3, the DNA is TGTGCCAGCAGCCGACCGGGGCTAGCGTCGAGAGAGCAGTTCTTC. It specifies CASSRPGLASREQFF.

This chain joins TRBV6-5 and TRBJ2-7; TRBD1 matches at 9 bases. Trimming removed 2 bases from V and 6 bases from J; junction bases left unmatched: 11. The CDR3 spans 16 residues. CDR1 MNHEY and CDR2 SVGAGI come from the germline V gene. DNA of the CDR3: TGTGCCAGCAGTTACGAGGGACAGGGACAGGGTCGCGAGCAGTACTTC. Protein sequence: CASSYEGQGQGREQYF.

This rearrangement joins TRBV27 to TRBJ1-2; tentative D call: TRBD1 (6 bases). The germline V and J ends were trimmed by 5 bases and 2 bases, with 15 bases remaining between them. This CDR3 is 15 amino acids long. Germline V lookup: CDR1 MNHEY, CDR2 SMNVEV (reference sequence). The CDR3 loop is CASSHRSGANYGYTF. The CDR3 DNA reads TGTGCCAGCAGTCACCGGTCGGGGGCGAACTATGGCTACACCTTC.

CDR3 loop: CASKKGVPGDTQYF. DNA for the CDR3: TGTGCCAGCAAAAAGGGGGTCCCAGGGGATACGCAGTATTTT. This rearrangement joins TRBV6-5 to TRBJ2-3; tentative D call: TRBD1 (6 bases). The V end was cut by 7 bases, the J end by 6 bases, with 17 bases between. CDR1 and CDR2 (germline): MNHEY, SVGAGI. The CDR3 loop spans 14 amino acids.

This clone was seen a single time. CDR3 loop: CASSLQPLSPYGYTF. CDR3 nucleotide sequence: TGTGCCAGCAGTTTACAGCCACTTAGCCCCTATGGCTACACCTTC. V and J are TRBV6-5 and TRBJ1-2; D unresolved. The germline V gene has CDR1 MNHEY and CDR2 SVGAGI. The CDR3 is 15 amino acids. The V end lost 4 bases, the J end lost 4 bases, and 16 bases lay between the germline ends.

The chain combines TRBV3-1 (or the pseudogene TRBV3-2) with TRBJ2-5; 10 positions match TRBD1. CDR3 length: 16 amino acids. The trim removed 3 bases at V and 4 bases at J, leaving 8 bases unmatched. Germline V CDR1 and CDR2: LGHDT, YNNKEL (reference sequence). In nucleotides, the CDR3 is TGTGCCAGCAGCCAGGACGGGACAGGGGTTCGAGAGACCCAGTACTTC. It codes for CASSQDGTGVRETQYF.

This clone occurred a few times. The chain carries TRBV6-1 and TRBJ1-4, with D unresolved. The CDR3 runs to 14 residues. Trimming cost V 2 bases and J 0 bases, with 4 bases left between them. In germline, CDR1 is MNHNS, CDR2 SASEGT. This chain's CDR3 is CASSESATNEKLFF. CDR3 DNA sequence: TGTGCCAGCAGTGAATCTGCAACTAATGAAAAACTGTTTTTT.

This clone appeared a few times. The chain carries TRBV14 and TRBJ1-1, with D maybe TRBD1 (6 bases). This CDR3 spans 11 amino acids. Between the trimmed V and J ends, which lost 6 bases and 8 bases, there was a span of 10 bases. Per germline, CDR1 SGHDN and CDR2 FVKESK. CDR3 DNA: TGTGCCAGCAGGCAGGGGACAGAAGCTTTCTTT. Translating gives CASRQGTEAFF.

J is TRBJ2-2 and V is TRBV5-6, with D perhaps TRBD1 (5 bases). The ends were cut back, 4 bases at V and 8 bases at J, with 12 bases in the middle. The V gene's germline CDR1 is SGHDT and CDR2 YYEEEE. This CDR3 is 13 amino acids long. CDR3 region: CASSVTRAGELFF. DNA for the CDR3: TGTGCCAGCAGCGTGACCAGGGCGGGGGAGCTGTTTTTT.

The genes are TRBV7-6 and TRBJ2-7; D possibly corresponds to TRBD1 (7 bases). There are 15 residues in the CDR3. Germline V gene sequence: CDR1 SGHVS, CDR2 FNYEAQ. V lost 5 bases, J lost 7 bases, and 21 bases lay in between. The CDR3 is CASSNLGQRGGEQYF. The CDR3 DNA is TGTGCCAGCAGCAACCTGGGACAGCGAGGAGGGGAGCAGTACTTC.

The CDR3 nucleotides are TGCGCCAGCAGCTCCCGGGAGGGCAATGAGCAGTTCTTC. Translated: CASSSREGNEQFF. The chain has TRBV5-1 and TRBJ2-1; 8 positions match TRBD2. This CDR3 is built from 13 residues. Germline-derived CDR1 and CDR2 are SGHRS and YFSETQ. Trimming took 3 bases from V and 6 from J; bases not matched to a gene: 2.

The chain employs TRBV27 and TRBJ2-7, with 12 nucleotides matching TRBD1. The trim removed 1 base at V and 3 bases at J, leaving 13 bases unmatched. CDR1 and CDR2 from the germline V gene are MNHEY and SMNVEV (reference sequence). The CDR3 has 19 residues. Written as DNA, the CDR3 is TGTGCCAGCAGTTTATACCCGGGACAGGGGGCATACGTCAGCTACGAGCAGTACTTC. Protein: CASSLYPGQGAYVSYEQYF.

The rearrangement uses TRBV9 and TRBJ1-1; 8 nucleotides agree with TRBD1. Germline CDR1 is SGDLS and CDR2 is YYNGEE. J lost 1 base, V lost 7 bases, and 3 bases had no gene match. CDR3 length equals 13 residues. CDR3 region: CASGDRRNTEAFF. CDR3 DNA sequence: TGTGCCAGCGGGGACAGGCGGAACACTGAAGCTTTCTTT.

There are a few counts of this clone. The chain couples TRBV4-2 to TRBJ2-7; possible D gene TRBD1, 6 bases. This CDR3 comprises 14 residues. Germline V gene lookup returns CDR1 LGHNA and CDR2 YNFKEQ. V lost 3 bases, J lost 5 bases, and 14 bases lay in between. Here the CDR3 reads CASSQMNRDDEQYF. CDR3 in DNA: TGTGCCAGCAGCCAGATGAACAGGGACGACGAGCAGTACTTC.

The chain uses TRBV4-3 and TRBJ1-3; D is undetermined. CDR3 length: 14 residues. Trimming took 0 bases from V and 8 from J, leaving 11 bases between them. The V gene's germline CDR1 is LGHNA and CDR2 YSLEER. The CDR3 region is CASSQDFVSHTIYF. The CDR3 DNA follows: TGCGCCAGCAGCCAAGACTTTGTGTCCCACACCATATATTTT.

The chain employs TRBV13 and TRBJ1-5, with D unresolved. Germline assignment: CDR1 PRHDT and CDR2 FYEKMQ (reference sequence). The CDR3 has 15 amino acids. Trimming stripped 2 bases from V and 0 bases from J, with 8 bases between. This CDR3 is CASSLSGDSNQPQHF. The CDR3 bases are TGTGCCAGCAGCTTAAGCGGGGATAGCAATCAGCCCCAGCATTTT.